The T cell receptor (beta chain) under discussion was sequenced for a study of shared clonotypes between healthy human individuals. Findings and limits, study-wide: About 5% of naive CD4 clonotypes were shared across a few donors.

Naive CD4+ cells were CD45RA-selected; the remaining cells were memory. As regards this clone: Its antigen is as yet unknown.

Germline CDR1 and CDR2: SGHKS and YYEKEE (reference sequence). The CDR3 is 15 residues long. Trimming shortened V by 2 bases and J by 1 base, and 12 bases separated the two germline ends. An even split of each subset's genomic DNA across several immunoSEQ plates was performed. Roughly 210 ng DNA, around 30,000 T cell genomes, went into each sorted-subset replicate PCR. The assay was immunoSEQ multiplex PCR, and TCRdb's table has in-frame clones only and misses some. The table shows about 180,000 clones, with about 93% occurring only once. The sample comprised naive CD4+ T cells sorted from blood. The subset: CD45RA+ positively selected. The clonotype originates from a woman in her thirties in good health. V is TRBV5-5 and J is TRBJ1-2, with D tentatively TRBD1 (6 bases). This CDR3 is CASSFGQNLNYGYTF. In DNA, the CDR3 is TGTGCCAGCAGCTTCGGACAGAACCTTAACTATGGCTACACCTTC.